This TCR beta chain was recovered during a study of blood T cell repertoires in COVID-19. Background on the study: Acute-phase and convalescent COVID-19 samples originated in the United States, Italy and Spain. PBMCs, B-cell-depleted T cells, or T cells provided the cDNA or gDNA that made up the material.

Authors' analysis steps: Reference gene primer amplification yielded estimated nucleated cell counts. Libraries were prepared by immunoSEQ multiplex PCR; TCRdb keeps only in-frame clonotypes and omits some of them. V, J and clone size are those of that table, while D and trimming were read from the DNA. The data contain fewer than 150,000 clones, 85% of them singletons. This TCR was recovered from a human donor in a cohort sampled during active COVID-19. Material for sequencing was peripheral blood.

The CDR3 region has the DNA TGTGCCAGTAGTATAGGCCGACAGGGTACGCACGAGCAGTACTTC. This codes for CASSIGRQGTHEQYF. The V and J genes are TRBV19 and TRBJ2-7; 7 positions match TRBD1. V gave up 1 base and J gave up 5 bases; unmatched junction bases: 8. Per the germline V gene, CDR1 is LNHDA and CDR2 is SQIVND (reference sequence). CDR3 size: 15 residues.